The 28 T cell receptor beta chains reported below all come from one sample, sequenced in a study of cytomegalovirus exposure and HLA in healthy donors. The PCR was carried out with 60 Vbeta primers and 13 Jbeta primers. Sequenced by immunoSEQ multiplex PCR; TCRdb stores in-frame clones only, minus some. The sample has nearly 110,000 clones, 60% to 75% seen once. The source material was PBMCs. These receptors all stem from a man in his thirties or forties in good health and CMV-seronegative.

The chain couples TRBV7-9 to TRBJ2-1, with 12 bases that match TRBD2. Germline lookup yields CDR1 SEHNR and CDR2 FQNEAQ (reference sequence). The V segment lost 5 bases and the J segment 9 bases; nucleotides outside the gene matches: 11. The CDR3 sequence is 16 residues long. The DNA of the CDR3 is TGTGCCAGCAGCCGCCGGACTAGCGGGGCACGGAGTGAGCAGTTCTTC. Amino acid sequence: CASSRRTSGARSEQFF.

V gene TRBV5-1 combines with J gene TRBJ2-2; 8 bases agree with TRBD2. The CDR3 runs to 17 residues. Germline V gene sequence: CDR1 SGHRS, CDR2 YFSETQ. The trim removed 2 bases at V and 0 bases at J, leaving 6 bases unmatched. The chain's CDR3 is CASSFLRGDPNTGELFF. CDR3 nucleotide sequence: TGCGCCAGCAGCTTCTTGCGGGGGGACCCGAACACCGGGGAGCTGTTTTTT.

This clone has just one count. J is TRBJ1-6 and V is TRBV7-2, with 10 nucleotides matching TRBD1. This CDR3 has 14 residues. The germline CDR1 and CDR2 sequences are SGHTA and FQGNSA. This CDR3 is CAIKGQGGNSPLHF. The CDR3 DNA sequence: TGTGCTATCAAAGGACAGGGGGGTAATTCACCCCTCCACTTT.

The chain joins TRBV4-2 to TRBJ2-7, with D perhaps TRBD2 (5 bases). Trimming left V 1 base short and J 2 bases short, with 9 bases between. Germline values: CDR1 LGHNA, CDR2 YNFKEQ. This CDR3 is 14 amino acids long. CDR3 in amino acids: CASSQAAGAYEQYF. The CDR3 nucleotides read TGTGCCAGCAGCCAAGCTGCGGGCGCCTACGAGCAGTACTTC.

The chain combines TRBV28 with TRBJ2-2; D is uncertain. The CDR3 sequence is 13 residues long. Trimming removed 5 bases at V and 3 bases at J, with 7 bases between. Germline CDR1 MDHEN, CDR2 SYDVKM. CDR3 nucleotides: TGTGCCAGCAGTGCTATCTACACCGGGGAGCTGTTTTTT. This codes for CASSAIYTGELFF.

The CDR3, as DNA: TGCGCCAGCAGCCAGGGACAGGGGAGTAATACCGGGGAGCTGTTTTTT. This codes for CASSQGQGSNTGELFF. The chain joins TRBV5-1 to TRBJ2-2; 10 nucleotides line up with TRBD1. This CDR3 contains 16 residues. Germline V gives CDR1 SGHRS, CDR2 YFSETQ. The junction had 8 bases not matched to a gene; V was cut back by 4 bases and J by 5 bases.

This clone was picked up one time. The chain links TRBV28 to TRBJ1-5; maybe TRBD1 (6 bases). Per germline, CDR1 MDHEN and CDR2 SYDVKM. This CDR3 has 14 amino acids. Trimming left V 6 bases short and J 0 bases short, with 9 bases between. The CDR3 here is CASRPTGSNQPQHF. CDR3 in DNA: TGTGCCAGCAGACCGACAGGTAGCAATCAGCCCCAGCATTTT.

This clone was seen a few times. The chain uses TRBV5-1 and TRBJ2-1; 14 bases align to TRBD2. The CDR3 is 15 residues long. Trimming at V came to 0 bases and at J to 10 bases, leaving 3 bases not matched to a gene. CDR1 and CDR2 from the germline V gene are SGHRS and YFSETQ. The CDR3 loop reads CASSLGLAGGDEQFF. CDR3 in DNA: TGCGCCAGCAGCTTGGGACTAGCGGGGGGGGACGAGCAGTTCTTC.

The rearrangement links TRBV28 to TRBJ1-5; D gene unclear. The CDR3 covers 14 residues. The V and J ends lost 2 bases and 11 bases respectively, with 16 bases between them. Germline V gene data show CDR1 as MDHEN and CDR2 as SYDVKM. The CDR3 sequence: CASSLGLPTPTQHF. CDR3 bases: TGTGCCAGCAGTTTAGGTCTCCCCACACCAACCCAGCATTTT.

The rearrangement uses TRBV29-1 and TRBJ2-7; maybe TRBD2 (6 bases). The CDR3 has 14 residues. Germline CDR1 SQVTM, CDR2 ANQGSEA. V was clipped by 4 bases and J by 5 bases, with 18 bases between them. CDR3 nucleotide sequence: TGCAGCGTTGTATCAAGCGGGCGGAACGACGAGCAGTACTTC. Amino acids: CSVVSSGRNDEQYF.

The V and J genes are TRBV9 and TRBJ2-5, with 8 bases matching TRBD1. The germline CDR1 and CDR2 sequences are SGDLS and YYNGEE. Unmatched junction bases numbered 2, after V lost 1 base and J lost 3 bases. The CDR3 is 14 amino acids. In DNA form, the CDR3 reads TGTGCCAGCAGCGTACCGGACAGGGAAGAGACCCAGTACTTC. Protein: CASSVPDREETQYF.

The genes are TRBV27 and TRBJ2-1; 11 positions match TRBD2. The CDR3 loop spans 16 amino acids. Germline-derived CDR1 and CDR2 are MNHEY and SMNVEV (reference sequence). Trimming took 7 bases from V and 6 from J; bases not matched to a gene: 11. The CDR3 DNA reads as TGTGCCAGCACTGAAGCTCCGGGACTAGCGGCCAATGAGCAGTTCTTC. Protein sequence: CASTEAPGLAANEQFF.

V usage is TRBV30 and J usage is TRBJ1-1; D call uncertain. Between the trimmed V and J ends, which lost 3 bases and 5 bases, there was a span of 13 bases. The CDR3 length is 13 residues. Germline V CDR1 and CDR2: GTSNPN, SVGIG (reference sequence). CDR3 residues: CAWRTHRVTEAFF. CDR3 sequence (DNA): TGTGCCTGGAGGACGCACAGAGTTACTGAAGCTTTCTTT. Together with reference TRBV30 and TRBJ1-1, the CDR3 gives the full variable domain: SQTIHQWPATLVQPVGSPLSLECTVEGTSNPNLYWYRQAAGRGLQLLFYSVGIGQISSEVPQNLSASRPQDRQFILSSKKLLLSDSGFYLCAWRTHRVTEAFFGQGTRLTVV.

The chain has TRBV4-2 and TRBJ2-3, with 8 bases fitting TRBD1. CDR3 length equals 16 residues. J lost 3 bases, V lost 0 bases, and 5 bases had no gene match. Germline CDR1 reads LGHNA; CDR2 reads YNFKEQ. The CDR3 DNA is TGTGCCAGCAGCCAAGATCCCGACAGGGGAACAGATACGCAGTATTTT. Its protein product is CASSQDPDRGTDTQYF.

The chain employs TRBV7-8 and TRBJ2-5, with TRBD1 as a possible D gene (5 bases). This CDR3 comprises 14 residues. Trimming left V 5 bases short and J 0 bases short, with 10 bases between. The germline gives CDR1 SGHVS, CDR2 FQNEAQ. CDR3 DNA: TGTGCCAGCAGCCGACGGACATACCAAGAGACCCAGTACTTC. Its protein is CASSRRTYQETQYF.

This rearrangement joins TRBV27 to TRBJ2-5; D is unclear. The better agreement between TRBJ2-7 and the DNA end casts doubt on the J call. This CDR3 spans 13 amino acids. Germline V gives CDR1 MNHEY, CDR2 SMNVEV (reference sequence). The CDR3 DNA follows: TGTGCCAGCAGACTTGACACCTCCTACGAGCAGTACTTC. This codes for CASRLDTSYEQYF.

The chain is built from TRBV5-1 and TRBJ2-5; no clear D gene. The closer fit of TRBJ2-7 to the DNA end suggests the J call may be wrong. The germline gives CDR1 SGHRS, CDR2 YFSETQ. This CDR3 region has 14 residues. CDR3 protein: CASSLGQLGYEQYF. CDR3 DNA: TGCGCCAGCAGCTTGGGGCAGTTGGGCTACGAGCAGTACTTC.

This clone has only one observation. The chain has TRBV27 and TRBJ2-5; 7 bases are a match to TRBD2. With V trimmed by 3 bases and J by 2 bases, 3 bases remained unmatched. This CDR3 is 14 amino acids long. Germline values: CDR1 MNHEY, CDR2 SMNVEV (reference sequence). This CDR3 reads CASSFQGGQETQYF. CDR3 sequence (DNA): TGTGCCAGCAGTTTCCAGGGAGGGCAAGAGACCCAGTACTTC.

This clone occurred once. The CDR3 reads CASSEGTVNEKLFF. CDR3 coding DNA: TGTGCCAGCAGTGAAGGGACTGTAAATGAAAAACTGTTTTTT. V usage is TRBV2 and J usage is TRBJ1-4; D gene uncertain. Trimming pared 1 base from V and 5 bases from J, leaving 8 bases between. Germline V CDR1 and CDR2: SNHLY, FYNNEI. The CDR3 sequence is 14 residues long. Combining the CDR3 with reference TRBV2 and TRBJ1-4 gives the whole variable domain EPEVTQTPSHQVTQMGQEVILRCVPISNHLYFYWYRQILGQKVEFLVSFYNNEISEKSEIFDDQFSVERPDGSNFTLKIRSTKLEDSAMYFCASSEGTVNEKLFFGSGTQLSVL.

V gene TRBV15 combines with J gene TRBJ2-3; possibly TRBD2 for D (7 bases). V gave up 0 bases and J gave up 4 bases, with 11 bases separating them. This CDR3 has 15 amino acids. CDR1 and CDR2 (germline): LNHNV, YYDKDF (reference sequence). Here the CDR3 DNA reads TGTGCCACCAGCAGAGATCGGGGGGCGCCAGATACGCAGTATTTT. Translating gives CATSRDRGAPDTQYF.

The chain employs TRBV9 and TRBJ1-4; D ambiguous. This CDR3 spans 14 amino acids. Trimming took 0 bases from V and 3 from J, leaving 6 bases between them. Looked up from germline, CDR1 is SGDLS and CDR2 is YYNGEE. DNA of the CDR3: TGTGCCAGCAGCGTAGGCGCGTCTAATGAAAAACTGTTTTTT. Protein product: CASSVGASNEKLFF.

This chain joins TRBV30 and TRBJ2-2, with TRBD2 matching over 10 bases. This CDR3 is built from 16 residues. Trimming removed 0 bases from V and 7 bases from J; junction bases left unmatched: 8. Germline V gene data show CDR1 as GTSNPN and CDR2 as SVGIG (reference sequence). The CDR3 loop reads CAWSVRTSGTDGELFF. The CDR3 bases are TGTGCCTGGAGTGTACGTACTAGCGGGACGGACGGGGAGCTGTTTTTT. The whole variable domain, remainder taken from reference TRBV30 and TRBJ2-2, is SQTIHQWPATLVQPVGSPLSLECTVEGTSNPNLYWYRQAAGRGLQLLFYSVGIGQISSEVPQNLSASRPQDRQFILSSKKLLLSDSGFYLCAWSVRTSGTDGELFFGEGSRLTVL.

This sequence joins TRBV5-4 and TRBJ2-7, with TRBD1 as a possible D gene (6 bases). The germline gives CDR1 SGHNT, CDR2 YYREEE (reference sequence). V was clipped by 3 bases and J by 2 bases, with 15 bases between them. The CDR3 is 15 amino acids. The DNA for the CDR3 is TGTGCCAGCAGCTCGACCGGGACAAGGACCTACGAGCAGTACTTC. It encodes CASSSTGTRTYEQYF. The variable domain in full, with the rest retrieved from reference TRBV5-4 and TRBJ2-7, is ETGVTQSPTHLIKTRGQQVTLRCSSQSGHNTVSWYQQALGQGPQFIFQYYREEENGRGNFPPRFSGLQFPNYSSELNVNALELDDSALYLCASSSTGTRTYEQYFGPGTRLTVT.

The chain carries TRBV9 and TRBJ2-7, with 7 bases lining up with TRBD2. The CDR3 has 17 amino acids. CDR1 and CDR2 (germline): SGDLS, YYNGEE. The V gene end was trimmed by 5 bases and the J gene end by 3 bases; junction bases not matched to a gene: 17. CDR3 protein: CASSPGGVGGPDYEQYF. Written as DNA, the CDR3 is TGTGCCAGCAGTCCTGGGGGGGTGGGAGGGCCTGACTACGAGCAGTACTTC. Combining the CDR3 with reference TRBV9 and TRBJ2-7 gives the whole variable domain DSGVTQTPKHLITATGQRVTLRCSPRSGDLSVYWYQQSLDQGLQFLIQYYNGEERAKGNILERFSAQQFPDLHSELNLSSLELGDSALYFCASSPGGVGGPDYEQYFGPGTRLTVT.

The chain is built from TRBV19 and TRBJ1-5, with D perhaps TRBD1 (6 bases). Germline assignment: CDR1 LNHDA and CDR2 SQIVND (reference sequence). CDR3 length: 15 amino acids. Between the trimmed V and J ends, which lost 3 bases and 3 bases, there was a span of 12 bases. The CDR3 is CASSMGHSFNQPQHF. The CDR3 DNA reads as TGTGCCAGTAGTATGGGACACTCCTTCAATCAGCCCCAGCATTTT.

This clone was seen just once. The gene calls are TRBV19 and TRBJ1-1, with D perhaps TRBD1 (6 bases). Per the germline V gene, CDR1 is LNHDA and CDR2 is SQIVND (reference sequence). This CDR3 has 15 residues. V was shortened by 3 bases and J by 2 bases, with 13 bases between the two germline ends. This CDR3 reads CASSMGEGGNTEAFF. CDR3 coding DNA: TGTGCCAGTAGTATGGGGGAAGGGGGAAACACTGAAGCTTTCTTT.

CDR3 DNA sequence: TGCAGCGTTGAACCGGGGAGGACTGAAGCTTTCTTT. This codes for CSVEPGRTEAFF. The chain joins TRBV29-1 to TRBJ1-1; no reliable D call. The CDR3 loop spans 12 amino acids. Per the germline V gene, CDR1 is SQVTM and CDR2 is ANQGSEA. Trimming left V 2 bases short and J 5 bases short, with 9 bases between.

CDR3 in DNA: TGTGCCAGCAGCCACGCAGATAGCAATCAGCCCCAGCATTTT. Amino acid sequence: CASSHADSNQPQHF. The chain recombines TRBV4-2 with TRBJ1-5, with D unclear. V dropped 3 bases and J dropped 0 bases, with 6 bases sitting between them. Looked up from germline, CDR1 is LGHNA and CDR2 is YNFKEQ. This CDR3 comprises 14 residues.